The clone carrying this T cell receptor (beta chain) was counted once. V dropped 4 bases and J dropped 1 base, with 3 bases sitting between them. Germline V gives CDR1 MNHEY, CDR2 SMNVEV (reference sequence). The CDR3 is 12 amino acids. Naive CD8 cells lacked CD45RO, underwent positive selection for CCR7 and left out terminally differentiated effector memory CD45RA+ cells. The data belong to a study of shared clonotypes between healthy human individuals. Sequencing used immunoSEQ multiplex PCR; TCRdb keeps in-frame clones, though not all of them. The table has hundreds of thousands of clones, about 91% seen once.

V is TRBV27 and J is TRBJ2-3; D uncertain. Sequencing used naive CD8+ T cells sorted from blood. This clonotype was sampled from a man aged 25-45 years in good health. CDR3 sequence reads: CASSYRTDTQYF. Written as DNA, the CDR3 is TGTGCCAGCAGTTATCGCACAGATACGCAGTATTTT.